The subject of this entry is one T cell receptor beta chain. Its cognate antigen is unknown. J was trimmed by 3 bases and V by 0 bases; bases with no gene match: 3. CDR1 and CDR2 from the germline V gene are MNHNS and SASEGT. The CDR3 length is 15 residues. Isolated RNA was reverse transcribed in full, so expressed TCRB transcripts were sequenced. Sequencing of naive, central memory and regulatory T cell samples gave an average of approximately 3.5 million reads. This table comes from immunoSEQ multiplex PCR, and its TCRdb copy is limited to in-frame clones, with some not included. The data show hundreds of thousands of clones, with roughly 16% seen just once and around 0.02% held by the top ten. The data were obtained in a study of beta chain features in type 1 diabetes. Study observations and caveats: PCR might preferentially amplify shorter templates, equally in patients and controls.

Sorted cells reached over 95% purity in every population. Sequencing input: naive CD4+ T cells from blood. The chain employs TRBV6-1 and TRBJ2-7; TRBD1 aligns across 9 bases. This sequence was found in a woman under 30 in good health. The CDR3 coding sequence is TGTGCCAGCAGTGAAGCACCGGGACAGGGCTACGAGCAGTACTTC. Amino acid sequence: CASSEAPGQGYEQYF.